This T cell receptor (beta chain) was retrieved from a study of T-cell memory formation after mild COVID-19 (dated by TCRdb to the early 2020s). Background on the whole study: Most TCR sequence clusters were specific to one of the two donors. Two young, previously healthy adult volunteers made up the cohort, one male and one female. In a couple of donors, T-cell clones that expanded and contracted after mild COVID-19 were tracked by sequencing TCRalpha and TCRbeta repertoires over time.

Ficoll-Paque density gradient centrifugation was the method used to isolate PBMCs. These reads were obtained on an Illumina NovaSeq 6000. TCRalpha and TCRbeta cDNA libraries were constructed by 5'RACE with constant-segment primers, with sample barcodes and unique molecular identifiers being introduced. RNA was extracted from every sample with Trizol reagent. Amplification of the libraries took two PCR steps, and the second step added a second sample barcode plus Illumina TruSeq adapters. Libraries were sequenced on an Illumina NovaSeq with 2 x 150 bp paired-end reads. On the authors' methods: Reads were demultiplexed and collapsed into UMI-guided consensus sequences with migec v1.2.7. Using mixcr v2.1.11, UMI consensuses were aligned to TRA and TRB V and J templates and then assembled into clonotypes. A clonotype was counted as expanded or contracted only when both edgeR and NoisET called the clonotype significant, with the noise models trained on biological replicates. For edgeR calls, the thresholds were a false discovery rate-adjusted p below 0.01 and a log2 fold-change of 1. As an exploratory analysis of dynamics, max-normalized trajectories of the 1000 most abundant clonotypes were examined by PCA with hierarchical clustering. Each responding clone was given a CD4 or CD8 phenotype based on the CD4+ and CD8+ repertoires, which had been sequenced separately. TCRdb trimmed public reads at Q25 via fastp, called clones via MiXCR and kept in-frame beta chains. Under each unique CDR3 protein, matching rows form one entry showing the most common genes and DNA. For this entry, the V and J calls and clone size follow TCRdb and not the study's own pipeline. The sample table shows 400,000 to 500,000 distinct CDR3 sequences, and about 20% are seen once. The top ten clones comprise approximately 8.4% of the sample.

In regard to this clonotype: Its antigen is currently not known. The record has no base qualities; no much larger clone is one base away.

In the germline V gene, CDR1 corresponds to SQVTM and CDR2 to ANQGSEA. Trimming costs V 1 base and J 5 bases, and their ends lie 13 bases apart. The CDR3 covers 14 residues, taking in both the cysteine and the phenylalanine. The only DNA kept is the CDR3, 42 bases in frame from the first base. The investigation overall reported the following: Contracting CD4+ clones appeared mostly in the CM and EM memory subsets, whereas CD8+ clones were enriched in EMRA. The study covered only a couple of mild cases, and larger cohorts including severe cases with pre-infection samples were considered necessary. From day 15 to 85, contracting clones showed balanced CD4/CD8 phenotypes, whereas a second wave of clones that expanded from day 15 to 37 leaned towards CD4+. Whether the second-wave clones peaking on day 37 were SARS-CoV-2 specific was not confirmed. Some responding clones were found in pre-infection memory, which suggests that pre-existing cross-reactive memory T cells took part in the SARS-CoV-2 response.

Material: PBMCs or a T cell subset sorted from them (not recorded which). The origin of this receptor is an adult woman who had mild COVID-19 (a few samples of this study predate the infection). The sample titles of this study are shuffled in the database, so cell type and time point are left out; the donor was told from shared clones. This receptor chain uses TRBV29-1 and TRBJ2-3; a tentative D call is TRBD2 (6 bases match). The nucleotide sequence reads as follows: TGCAGCGTTGAAGGACTAGTCGGGAGAGATACGCAGTATTTT. This codes for CSVEGLVGRDTQYF.